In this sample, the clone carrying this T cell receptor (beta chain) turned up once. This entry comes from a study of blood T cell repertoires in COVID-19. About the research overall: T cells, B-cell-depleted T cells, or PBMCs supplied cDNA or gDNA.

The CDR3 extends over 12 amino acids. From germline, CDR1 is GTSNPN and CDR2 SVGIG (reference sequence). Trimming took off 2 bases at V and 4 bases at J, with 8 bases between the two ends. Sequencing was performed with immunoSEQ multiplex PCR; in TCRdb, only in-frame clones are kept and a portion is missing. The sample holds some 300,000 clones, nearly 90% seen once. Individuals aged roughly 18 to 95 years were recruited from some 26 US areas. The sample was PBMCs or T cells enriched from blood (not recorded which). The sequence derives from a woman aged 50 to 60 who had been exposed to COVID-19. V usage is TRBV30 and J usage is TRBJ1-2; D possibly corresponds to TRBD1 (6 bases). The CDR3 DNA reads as TGTGCCTGGAGTCCACAGGGCTATGGCTACACCTTC. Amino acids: CAWSPQGYGYTF.